This T cell receptor beta chain is drawn from a study of blood T cell repertoires in COVID-19. This CDR3 is built from 13 residues. The germline V gene encodes CDR1 GTSNPN and CDR2 SVGIG (reference sequence). V was clipped by 0 bases and J by 5 bases, with 7 bases between them. Assay used: immunoSEQ multiplex PCR; TCRdb lists only in-frame clones, some missing. The sample records 250,000 or so clones, around 84% being singletons. The chain carries TRBV30 and TRBJ1-4; D gene uncertain. Source material: peripheral blood. The TCR originated in a woman between 35 and 50 years old who had recovered from COVID-19. The CDR3 here is CAWSVRWNEKLFF. The CDR3 nucleotides are TGTGCCTGGAGTGTCCGGTGGAATGAAAAACTGTTTTTT.